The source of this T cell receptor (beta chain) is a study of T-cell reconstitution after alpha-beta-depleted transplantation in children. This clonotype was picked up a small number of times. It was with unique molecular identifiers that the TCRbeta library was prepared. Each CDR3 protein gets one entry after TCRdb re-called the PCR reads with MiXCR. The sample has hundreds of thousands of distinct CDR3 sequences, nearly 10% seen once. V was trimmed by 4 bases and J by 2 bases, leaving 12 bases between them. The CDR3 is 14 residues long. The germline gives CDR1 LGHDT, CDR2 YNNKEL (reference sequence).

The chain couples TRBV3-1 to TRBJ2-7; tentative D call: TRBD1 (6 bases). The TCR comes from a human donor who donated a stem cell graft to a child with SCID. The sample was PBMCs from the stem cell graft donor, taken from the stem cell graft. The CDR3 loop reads CASSPGTYPYEQYF. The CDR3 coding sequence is TGTGCCAGCAGCCCCGGGACATACCCCTACGAGCAGTACTTC.